What follows are 5 T cell receptor beta chains derived from one specimen sequenced in a study of identical twins. A single record per CDR3 protein comes from TCRdb applying MiXCR to the 5' RACE reads. The data show 200,000 to 300,000 distinct CDR3 sequences, roughly a tenth seen once. Sequenced: memory T cells sorted from blood. All receptors derive from a man aged 50 or older in good health.

This clonotype was found many times. The rearrangement joins TRBV14 to TRBJ2-1, with 9 bases that match TRBD2. Trimming at V came to 1 base and at J to 0 bases, leaving 1 base not matched to a gene. CDR1 SGHDN and CDR2 FVKESK come from the germline V gene. The CDR3 consists of 16 residues. The CDR3 nucleotides read TGTGCCAGCAGCCAAGCTAGCGGGACCTCCTACAATGAGCAGTTCTTC. Amino acids: CASSQASGTSYNEQFF.

The DNA of the CDR3 is TGTGCCAGCAGCCTGGGCCGGGACAGGGTCACAGATACGCAGTATTTT. Its protein is CASSLGRDRVTDTQYF. This chain joins TRBV11-1 and TRBJ2-3; 9 bases match TRBD1. The germline V gene has CDR1 SGHAT and CDR2 FQDESV (reference sequence). The V and J ends lost 5 bases and 2 bases, in that order; junction bases with no gene match: 8. The CDR3 totals 16 residues.

This clonotype was recorded a few times. This chain's CDR3 is CASSDWATLNEKLFF. CDR3 DNA sequence: TGTGCCAGCAGTGATTGGGCGACCTTGAATGAAAAACTGTTTTTT. This sequence joins TRBV25-1 and TRBJ1-4; D is unresolved. Trimming removed 3 bases from V and 5 bases from J, with 13 bases in between. The CDR3 loop spans 15 amino acids. Germline V gene data show CDR1 as MGHDK and CDR2 as SYGVNS. The full variable domain, completed using reference TRBV25-1 and TRBJ1-4, is EADIYQTPRYLVIGTGKKITLECSQTMGHDKMYWYQQDPGMELHLIHYSYGVNSTEKGDLSSESTVSRIRTEHFPLTLESARPSHTSQYLCASSDWATLNEKLFFGSGTQLSVL.

This clonotype came up many times. Compared with germline, one end of the junction differs, possibly owing to a read error. V and J are TRBV20-1 and TRBJ1-1; D uncertain. This CDR3 contains 13 residues. Germline lookup yields CDR1 DFQATT and CDR2 SNEGSKA (reference sequence). The CDR3 DNA follows: TGCAGTGCTTCCCAGGTTATGAACGCTGAAGCTTTCTTT. It yields the protein CSASQVMNAEAFF.

This clonotype was recorded at least ten times. The V and J genes are TRBV28 and TRBJ2-1, with 8 bases that match TRBD2. Germline V gene lookup returns CDR1 MDHEN and CDR2 SYDVKM. CDR3 length: 16 amino acids. J lost 9 bases, V lost 6 bases, and 16 bases had no gene match. CDR3 sequence reads: CASRPQLAALWGEQFF. As DNA, the CDR3 is TGTGCCAGCAGACCTCAACTAGCGGCCCTTTGGGGTGAGCAGTTCTTC.